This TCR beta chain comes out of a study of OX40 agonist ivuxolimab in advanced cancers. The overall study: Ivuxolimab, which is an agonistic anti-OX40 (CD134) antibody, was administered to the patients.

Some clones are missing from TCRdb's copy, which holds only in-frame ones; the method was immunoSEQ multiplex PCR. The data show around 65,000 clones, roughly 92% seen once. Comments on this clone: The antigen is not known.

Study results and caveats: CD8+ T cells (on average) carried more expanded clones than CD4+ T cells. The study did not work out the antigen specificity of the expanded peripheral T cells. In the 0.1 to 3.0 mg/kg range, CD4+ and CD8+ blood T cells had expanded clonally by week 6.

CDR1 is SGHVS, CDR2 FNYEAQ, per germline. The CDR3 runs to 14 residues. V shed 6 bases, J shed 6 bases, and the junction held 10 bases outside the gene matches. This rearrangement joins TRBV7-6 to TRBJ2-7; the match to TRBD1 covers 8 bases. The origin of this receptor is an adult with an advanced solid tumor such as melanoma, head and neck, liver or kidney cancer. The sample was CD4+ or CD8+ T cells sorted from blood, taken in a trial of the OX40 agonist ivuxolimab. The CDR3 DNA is TGTGCCAGCAGTCCCGGGACAGGAAGGAGCGAGCAGTACTTC. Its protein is CASSPGTGRSEQYF.